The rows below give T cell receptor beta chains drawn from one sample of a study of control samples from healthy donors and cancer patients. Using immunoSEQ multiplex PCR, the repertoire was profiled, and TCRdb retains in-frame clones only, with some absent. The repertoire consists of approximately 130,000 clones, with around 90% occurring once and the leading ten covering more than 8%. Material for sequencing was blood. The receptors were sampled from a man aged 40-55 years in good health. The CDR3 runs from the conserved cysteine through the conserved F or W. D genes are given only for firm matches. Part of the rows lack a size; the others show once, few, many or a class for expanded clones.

cdr3_nt: TGTGCCAGCAGGGACAGGGGTGACACCGGGGAGCTGTTTTTT; cdr3_aa: CASRDRGDTGELFF; clone_size: .; d_call: TRBD1; v_call: TRBV11-2; j_call: TRBJ2-2
cdr3_nt: TGTGCCAGCAGTTATCCTTTGAGCCCGCCCCAGCATTTT; cdr3_aa: CASSYPLSPPQHF; clone_size: .; d_call: .; v_call: TRBV6-2/TRBV6-3; j_call: TRBJ1-5
cdr3_nt: TGCGCCAGCAGCCCCGCCGGGACAGGGGGCCACGAGCAGTACTTC; cdr3_aa: CASSPAGTGGHEQYF; clone_size: .; d_call: TRBD1; v_call: TRBV4-3; j_call: TRBJ2-7
cdr3_nt: TGTGCCAGCAGCCGCCTGGCCTCGGACGGCCTGGGCTACACCTTC; cdr3_aa: CASSRLASDGLGYTF; clone_size: .; d_call: .; v_call: TRBV7-9; j_call: TRBJ1-2
cdr3_nt: TGCGCCAGCAGCTCAAAAACAGGGTCCGATTCACCCCTCCACTTT; cdr3_aa: CASSSKTGSDSPLHF; clone_size: .; d_call: .; v_call: TRBV5-1; j_call: TRBJ1-6
cdr3_nt: TGTGCCAGCTCACCAGCTGGACAGGGGGAATGGTACTTC; cdr3_aa: CASSPAGQGEWYF; clone_size: .; d_call: TRBD1; v_call: TRBV18; j_call: TRBJ2-7
cdr3_nt: TGTGCCAGCAGCACGACCGGGACACCACGAGGAAACACCATATATTTT; cdr3_aa: CASSTTGTPRGNTIYF; clone_size: .; d_call: .; v_call: TRBV11-3; j_call: TRBJ1-3
cdr3_nt: TGTGCCAGCAGTGAACCAGCTGGGGCCAACGTCCTGACTTTC; cdr3_aa: CASSEPAGANVLTF; clone_size: .; d_call: .; v_call: TRBV25-1; j_call: TRBJ2-6
cdr3_nt: TGTGCCAGCAGCAAGGTTTGGTCTGGGGATGAAAAACTGTTTTTT; cdr3_aa: CASSKVWSGDEKLFF; clone_size: .; d_call: .; v_call: TRBV7-9; j_call: TRBJ1-4
cdr3_nt: TGTGCCACCAGCAGAGATGCCGTCTCTGGAAACACCATATATTTT; cdr3_aa: CATSRDAVSGNTIYF; clone_size: .; d_call: .; v_call: TRBV15; j_call: TRBJ1-3
cdr3_nt: TGTGCCAGCAGCGTTAGCGGGGGCCTTAGCACAGATACGCAGTATTTT; cdr3_aa: CASSVSGGLSTDTQYF; clone_size: .; d_call: TRBD2; v_call: TRBV5-6; j_call: TRBJ2-3
cdr3_nt: TGTGCCAGCAGCCTAAGTAGCGGCACTAGCACAGATACGCAGTATTTT; cdr3_aa: CASSLSSGTSTDTQYF; clone_size: .; d_call: .; v_call: TRBV7-2; j_call: TRBJ2-3
cdr3_nt: TGTGCCAGCAGCTTGGGGAGCGGGGCCCCTCAAGAGACCCAGTACTTC; cdr3_aa: CASSLGSGAPQETQYF; clone_size: .; d_call: TRBD2; v_call: TRBV5-8; j_call: TRBJ2-5
cdr3_nt: TGTGCTAGTGGTTACACCAGCGAAGCTTTCTTT; cdr3_aa: CASGYTSEAFF; clone_size: .; d_call: .; v_call: TRBV12-5; j_call: TRBJ1-1
cdr3_nt: TGTGCCAGCAGTTACTCGACTAACTCCTACGAGCAGTACTTC; cdr3_aa: CASSYSTNSYEQYF; clone_size: .; d_call: .; v_call: TRBV6-2/TRBV6-3; j_call: TRBJ2-7
cdr3_nt: TGTGCCAGCAGTTTCCGGACAAGGGATAATTCACCCCTCCACTTT; cdr3_aa: CASSFRTRDNSPLHF; clone_size: .; d_call: .; v_call: TRBV6-2/TRBV6-3; j_call: TRBJ1-6
cdr3_nt: TGTGCCAGCAGCTTAGATCCGAGGGGCACTGAAGCTTTCTTT; cdr3_aa: CASSLDPRGTEAFF; clone_size: .; d_call: .; v_call: TRBV11-3; j_call: TRBJ1-1
cdr3_nt: TGTGCCAGCAGCTTCTTGTGGGGGGCTAACTATGGCTACACCTTC; cdr3_aa: CASSFLWGANYGYTF; clone_size: .; d_call: .; v_call: TRBV5-6; j_call: TRBJ1-2
cdr3_nt: TGTGCCAGCAGGCCCGGGACAGGGGGAAACTATGGCTACACCTTC; cdr3_aa: CASRPGTGGNYGYTF; clone_size: .; d_call: TRBD1; v_call: TRBV6-1; j_call: TRBJ1-2
cdr3_nt: TGTGCCTGGAATGAGGACAGTCATCAGCCCCAGCATTTT; cdr3_aa: CAWNEDSHQPQHF; clone_size: .; d_call: .; v_call: TRBV30; j_call: TRBJ1-5
cdr3_nt: TGTGCCAGCAGTGAGACAGGACCTCCGTATGGCTACACCTTC; cdr3_aa: CASSETGPPYGYTF; clone_size: few; d_call: .; v_call: TRBV6-1; j_call: TRBJ1-2
cdr3_nt: TGCGCCAGCAGCTTGGGGCAGGGGAGTAGCACAGATACGCAGTATTTT; cdr3_aa: CASSLGQGSSTDTQYF; clone_size: .; d_call: .; v_call: TRBV5-1; j_call: TRBJ2-3
cdr3_nt: TGTGCCAGCAGCTTGGGTGGGGGTAGGGCACGGGAAAAACTGTTTTTT; cdr3_aa: CASSLGGGRAREKLFF; clone_size: .; d_call: .; v_call: TRBV7-2; j_call: TRBJ1-4
cdr3_nt: TGTGCCAGCAGCTTCGGGAACACTGAAGCTTTCTTT; cdr3_aa: CASSFGNTEAFF; clone_size: few; d_call: .; v_call: TRBV5-6; j_call: TRBJ1-1
cdr3_nt: TGTGCCAGCAGCGAAGGGGGAGGTATGAACACTGAAGCTTTCTTT; cdr3_aa: CASSEGGGMNTEAFF; clone_size: once; d_call: .; v_call: TRBV7-9; j_call: TRBJ1-1
cdr3_nt: TGTGCCAGCAGCTTAGTTTCAGTTCGTAGCACTGAAGCTTTCTTT; cdr3_aa: CASSLVSVRSTEAFF; clone_size: .; d_call: .; v_call: TRBV7-2; j_call: TRBJ1-1
cdr3_nt: TGTGCCAGCAGCCAAATGCGATATTATGGCTACACCTTC; cdr3_aa: CASSQMRYYGYTF; clone_size: .; d_call: .; v_call: TRBV14; j_call: TRBJ1-2
cdr3_nt: TGTGCCAGCAGAACATCCGGGACAGGGGGCAATGAGCAGTTCTTC; cdr3_aa: CASRTSGTGGNEQFF; clone_size: once; d_call: TRBD1; v_call: TRBV6-6; j_call: TRBJ2-1
cdr3_nt: TGCGCCAGCAGCTTGAACGGGGGAGACACCATATATTTT; cdr3_aa: CASSLNGGDTIYF; clone_size: .; d_call: .; v_call: TRBV5-1; j_call: TRBJ1-3
cdr3_nt: TGCGCCAGCAGCCTAGGACAGGGGGGAATAGCTTTCTTT; cdr3_aa: CASSLGQGGIAFF; clone_size: .; d_call: TRBD1; v_call: TRBV4-3; j_call: TRBJ1-1
cdr3_nt: TGTGCCAGTAGTATTGGTCGGACGGTCCTCTCTGGAAACACCATATATTTT; cdr3_aa: CASSIGRTVLSGNTIYF; clone_size: few; d_call: .; v_call: TRBV19; j_call: TRBJ1-3
cdr3_nt: TGCAGCGTGGGGGTCAGAATGAACACTGAAGCATCTGAAGCTTTCTTT; cdr3_aa: CSVGVRMNTEASEAFF; clone_size: .; d_call: .; v_call: TRBV29-1; j_call: TRBJ1-1
cdr3_nt: TGTGCCAGCAGTAAAGGACTAGCGGGAAGATACAATGAGCAGTTCTTC; cdr3_aa: CASSKGLAGRYNEQFF; clone_size: .; d_call: TRBD2; v_call: TRBV6-1; j_call: TRBJ2-1
cdr3_nt: TGTGCCAGCAGTTATGGACAGCAGCTGAACACTGAAGCTTTCTTT; cdr3_aa: CASSYGQQLNTEAFF; clone_size: few; d_call: .; v_call: TRBV6-6; j_call: TRBJ1-1
cdr3_nt: TGTGCCTGGAGGGCACTTAGCTCCTATAATTCACCCCTCCACTTT; cdr3_aa: CAWRALSSYNSPLHF; clone_size: .; d_call: .; v_call: TRBV30; j_call: TRBJ1-6
cdr3_nt: TGTGCCAGCAGCTTCCTGGGAGAGAATGAAAAACTGTTTTTT; cdr3_aa: CASSFLGENEKLFF; clone_size: .; d_call: .; v_call: TRBV7-2; j_call: TRBJ1-4
cdr3_nt: TGCGCCAGCAGGGATACAGGGGAGGTCCAGCCCCAGCATTTT; cdr3_aa: CASRDTGEVQPQHF; clone_size: few; d_call: TRBD1; v_call: TRBV10-2; j_call: TRBJ1-5
cdr3_nt: TGCAGCGTGGCGACAGGTAGCTCTGGAAACACCATATATTTT; cdr3_aa: CSVATGSSGNTIYF; clone_size: .; d_call: .; v_call: TRBV29-1; j_call: TRBJ1-3
cdr3_nt: TGTGCCAGCAGTCCCCTGGGACTTGAAGCTTTCTTT; cdr3_aa: CASSPLGLEAFF; clone_size: .; d_call: .; v_call: TRBV6-2/TRBV6-3; j_call: TRBJ1-1
cdr3_nt: TGTGCCAGCAGCCTCGACAGGGCGACCTATAATTCACCCCTCCACTTT; cdr3_aa: CASSLDRATYNSPLHF; clone_size: .; d_call: TRBD1; v_call: TRBV7-9; j_call: TRBJ1-6
cdr3_nt: TGTGCCAGCAGCTTATTAGCGGGGGGCTCCGACGGGGAGCTGTTTTTT; cdr3_aa: CASSLLAGGSDGELFF; clone_size: .; d_call: TRBD2; v_call: TRBV7-3; j_call: TRBJ2-2
cdr3_nt: TGTGCCACCAGCAGAGGCCAACTCGGGCGGGGGGTCATCTCCCGAGAGACCCAGTACTTC; cdr3_aa: CATSRGQLGRGVISRETQYF; clone_size: .; d_call: TRBD2; v_call: TRBV15; j_call: TRBJ2-5
cdr3_nt: TGTGCCAGCAGTTCGGGGGTCCCTAGCAATGAGCAGTTCTTC; cdr3_aa: CASSSGVPSNEQFF; clone_size: .; d_call: .; v_call: TRBV6-2/TRBV6-3; j_call: TRBJ2-1
cdr3_nt: TGTGCCACCAGCAGCCCGTCTGGGGGTTGGGAGACCCAGTACTTC; cdr3_aa: CATSSPSGGWETQYF; clone_size: .; d_call: .; v_call: TRBV15; j_call: TRBJ2-5
cdr3_nt: TGCGCCAGCAGTCAATTAGACCCCCAAGAGACCCAGTACTTC; cdr3_aa: CASSQLDPQETQYF; clone_size: .; d_call: .; v_call: TRBV23-1; j_call: TRBJ2-5
cdr3_nt: TGTGCCAGCTCACCACGCTCCTACGAGCAGTACTTC; cdr3_aa: CASSPRSYEQYF; clone_size: .; d_call: .; v_call: TRBV18; j_call: TRBJ2-7
cdr3_nt: TGTGCCTGGAGTGTTCAGGGGGGAACAGATACGCAGTATTTT; cdr3_aa: CAWSVQGGTDTQYF; clone_size: .; d_call: .; v_call: TRBV30; j_call: TRBJ2-3
cdr3_nt: TGTGCCAGCACTTTGAAGGACAGGGGAAACACCGGGGAGCTGTTTTTT; cdr3_aa: CASTLKDRGNTGELFF; clone_size: few; d_call: TRBD1; v_call: TRBV5-5; j_call: TRBJ2-2
cdr3_nt: TGTGCCAGCAGTACCGGGACAGGGAGGAATCAGCCCCAGCATTTT; cdr3_aa: CASSTGTGRNQPQHF; clone_size: .; d_call: TRBD1; v_call: TRBV6-5; j_call: TRBJ1-5
cdr3_nt: TGCGCCAGCAGGCACGACAGGGGATCGGCTGAAGCTTTCTTT; cdr3_aa: CASRHDRGSAEAFF; clone_size: .; d_call: TRBD1; v_call: TRBV4-3; j_call: TRBJ1-1
cdr3_nt: TGTGCCAGCAGCCTGGGGGGGGCAGGGGGAGCGGGCACTGAAGCTTTCTTT; cdr3_aa: CASSLGGAGGAGTEAFF; clone_size: .; d_call: TRBD1; v_call: TRBV7-9; j_call: TRBJ1-1
cdr3_nt: TGTGCCAGCAGCCGTAACCAGGGTGAGGGAAGCACTGAAGCTTTCTTT; cdr3_aa: CASSRNQGEGSTEAFF; clone_size: .; d_call: .; v_call: TRBV7-2; j_call: TRBJ1-1
cdr3_nt: TGTGCCAGCAGCTTAGCCCGTCGGGGGCTGGGGAATTCACCCCTCCACTTT; cdr3_aa: CASSLARRGLGNSPLHF; clone_size: .; d_call: .; v_call: TRBV7-8; j_call: TRBJ1-6